Presented here are 26 T cell receptor beta chains from one specimen sequenced in a study of CD8+CD57+ T cells in acquired aplastic anemia. Profiling that covered TCR beta VDJ and CDR3 relied on genomic DNA as its template. MiXCR, run by TCRdb on the reads, gives a single entry per CDR3 protein. In the table there are fewer than 85,000 distinct CDR3 sequences, around 70% of which are singletons. Individuals selected for sequencing had exhibited CD8+CD57+ cell expansion on flow cytometry. The sequencing input was sorted CD4+, CD8+, or CD8+CD57+ T cells (not recorded which) from PBMCs. These receptor sequences come from a human donor with aplastic anemia.

This clonotype was recorded only once. The J gene is TRBJ1-2, the V gene TRBV10-2; a possible D gene is TRBD1 (5 bases). Germline V gives CDR1 WSHSY, CDR2 SAAADI. Trimming pared 6 bases from V and 1 base from J, leaving 15 bases between. This CDR3 comprises 15 residues. CDR3 DNA sequence: TGCGCCAGCAGGGCTGAGGACACCCTTAACTATGGCTACACCTTC. Protein sequence: CASRAEDTLNYGYTF.

The chain carries TRBV25-1 and TRBJ1-2; TRBD1 is a possible D gene (6 bases). Trimming left V 3 bases short and J 0 bases short, with 8 bases between. Germline lookup yields CDR1 MGHDK and CDR2 SYGVNS. The length of the CDR3 is 14 residues. The CDR3 spells CASSEGGPNYGYTF. DNA for the CDR3: TGTGCCAGCAGTGAGGGGGGCCCTAACTATGGCTACACCTTC.

This clonotype has only a few counts. The V call is TRBV29-1, the J call TRBJ1-2; 7 bases line up with TRBD1. V dropped 8 bases and J dropped 3; count of bases not matched to a gene: 6. There are 12 residues in the CDR3. The germline V gene has CDR1 SQVTM and CDR2 ANQGSEA. CDR3 sequence reads: CSLTGNDYGYTF. CDR3 DNA sequence: TGCAGCTTGACAGGGAACGACTATGGCTACACCTTC. The full variable domain, rest sourced from reference TRBV29-1 and TRBJ1-2, is SAVISQKPSRDICQRGTSLTIQCQVDSQVTMMFWYRQQPGQSLTLIATANQGSEATYESGFVIDKFPISRPNLTFSTLTVSNMSPEDSSIYLCSLTGNDYGYTFGSGTRLTVV.

The chain couples TRBV19 to TRBJ2-7; 10 nucleotides agree with TRBD1. The CDR3 length is 14 residues. Germline trimming cut 7 bases from V and 4 bases from J; bases unmatched to any gene: 7. Germline CDR1 is LNHDA and CDR2 is SQIVND (reference sequence). CDR3 amino acids: CASTFGTGAYEQYF. DNA of the CDR3: TGTGCCAGTACTTTCGGGACAGGGGCTTACGAGCAGTACTTC.

A few counts support this clonotype. This chain links TRBV10-3 with TRBJ2-2; D not certain. The ends were cut back, 3 bases at V and 0 bases at J, with 11 bases in the middle. CDR1 and CDR2 (germline): ENHRY, SYGVKD. The CDR3 has 16 amino acids. CDR3 in DNA: TGTGCCATCAGTGAAATAACAAAGGCGAACACCGGGGAGCTGTTTTTT. This sequence encodes CAISEITKANTGELFF.

The V gene is TRBV7-8, the J gene TRBJ2-1; D is unresolved. Germline assignment: CDR1 SGHVS and CDR2 FQNEAQ. CDR3 length equals 13 residues. V shed 3 bases and J shed 6 bases, with 9 bases lying between them. The CDR3 loop reads CASSFGMVNEQFF. The DNA for the CDR3 is TGTGCCAGCAGCTTTGGTATGGTCAATGAGCAGTTCTTC.

The CDR3 DNA is TGTGCCAGCAGCAGTCAGGGGATAAGAGGCTACACCTTC. Its protein is CASSSQGIRGYTF. The chain is built from TRBV7-6 and TRBJ1-2, with D tentatively TRBD1 (6 bases). This CDR3 comprises 13 residues. Germline V gene sequence: CDR1 SGHVS, CDR2 FNYEAQ. Trimming pared 5 bases from V and 8 bases from J, leaving 15 bases between. Full variable domain (rest looked up from reference TRBV7-6 and TRBJ1-2): GAGVSQSPRYKVTKRGQDVALRCDPISGHVSLYWYRQALGQGPEFLTYFNYEAQQDKSGLPNDRFSAERPEGSISTLTIQRTEQRDSAMYRCASSSQGIRGYTFGSGTRLTVV.

This CDR3 reads CASSLGVGRTEAFF. The CDR3 DNA is TGTGCCAGCAGCTTGGGGGTGGGCAGGACTGAAGCTTTCTTT. This chain connects TRBV7-3 to TRBJ1-1; the D gene is possibly TRBD1 (5 bases). There are 14 residues in the CDR3. Germline V gives CDR1 SGHTA, CDR2 FQGTGA. V dropped 3 bases and J dropped 5 bases, with 13 bases sitting between them.

The chain combines TRBV20-1 with TRBJ1-5; 9 nucleotides match TRBD1. The CDR3 loop spans 15 amino acids. Trimming removed 3 bases from V and 4 bases from J; junction bases left unmatched: 7. Per the germline V gene, CDR1 is DFQATT and CDR2 is SNEGSKA (reference sequence). CDR3 loop: CSARKPGQGNQPQHF. The CDR3 region has the DNA TGCAGTGCTAGGAAGCCGGGACAGGGAAATCAGCCCCAGCATTTT.

The chain carries TRBV15 and TRBJ2-5, with TRBD1 matching 7 bases. This CDR3 contains 16 residues. Germline CDR1 and CDR2: LNHNV and YYDKDF (reference sequence). J lost 9 bases, V lost 4 bases, and 17 bases had no gene match. The CDR3 DNA reads TGTGCCACCAGCAAAAGAGGACAGGAAGGGTTTCAGCCCCAGTACTTC. This gives the protein CATSKRGQEGFQPQYF.

The genes are TRBV19 and TRBJ2-7, with D uncertain. Trimming removed 3 bases from V and 1 base from J, with 7 bases in between. Looked up from germline, CDR1 is LNHDA and CDR2 is SQIVND (reference sequence). The CDR3 loop spans 13 amino acids. The DNA of the CDR3 is TGTGCCAGTAGTATCGCCGTATCCTACGAGCAGTACTTC. Its protein product is CASSIAVSYEQYF. The complete variable domain, with remaining parts taken from reference TRBV19 and TRBJ2-7, reads DGGITQSPKYLFRKEGQNVTLSCEQNLNHDAMYWYRQDPGQGLRLIYYSQIVNDFQKGDIAEGYSVSREKKESFPLTVTSAQKNPTAFYLCASSIAVSYEQYFGPGTRLTVT.

This chain connects TRBV7-6 to TRBJ2-7; no clear D. The CDR3 is 13 residues long. Trimming took off 2 bases at V and 0 bases at J, with 5 bases between the two ends. CDR1 and CDR2 from the germline V gene are SGHVS and FNYEAQ. The CDR3 reads CASSLSSSYEQYF. The DNA of the CDR3 is TGTGCCAGCAGCTTATCAAGCTCCTACGAGCAGTACTTC.

CDR3 protein: CATSDPGQGIYNEQFF. The CDR3 nucleotides are TGTGCCACCAGTGATCCGGGACAGGGGATCTACAATGAGCAGTTCTTC. The rearrangement uses TRBV24-1 and TRBJ2-1; TRBD1 agrees at 10 bases. The CDR3 has 16 residues. CDR1 and CDR2 (germline): KGHDR, SFDVKD. The J segment lost 3 bases and the V segment lost 3 bases, leaving 4 bases of the junction unmatched.

DNA of the CDR3: TGTGCCAGCAGCCAGGATTCTTGGAACGAGCAGTACTTC. Amino acids: CASSQDSWNEQYF. The chain links TRBV14 to TRBJ2-7; D gene unclear. This CDR3 is built from 13 residues. V was clipped by 3 bases and J by 5 bases, with 11 bases between them. CDR1 SGHDN and CDR2 FVKESK come from the germline V gene.

This chain links TRBV15 with TRBJ1-4; D remains ambiguous. The length of the CDR3 is 14 residues. V was cut by 0 bases and J by 11 bases, with 13 bases left in between. The germline V gene has CDR1 LNHNV and CDR2 YYDKDF (reference sequence). CDR3 sequence reads: CATSRDYSPGKLFF. As DNA, the CDR3 is TGTGCCACCAGCAGAGATTACAGTCCGGGGAAACTGTTTTTT.

In its sample, this clonotype was seen once. This chain links TRBV20-1 with TRBJ1-4; D might be TRBD1 (5 bases). The CDR3 extends over 13 amino acids. Trimming took off 3 bases at V and 7 bases at J, with 12 bases between the two ends. Germline lookup yields CDR1 DFQATT and CDR2 SNEGSKA (reference sequence). CDR3 sequence reads: CSASGQGAEKLFF. In DNA form, the CDR3 reads TGCAGTGCTAGTGGTCAGGGAGCTGAAAAACTGTTTTTT.

The chain has TRBV6-1 and TRBJ2-7, with 8 bases matching TRBD1. The CDR3 runs to 15 residues. V dropped 5 bases and J dropped 0; count of bases not matched to a gene: 6. Germline V gives CDR1 MNHNS, CDR2 SASEGT. CDR3 region: CASSRGQATSYEQYF. DNA for the CDR3: TGTGCCAGCAGTCGGGGACAGGCTACCTCCTACGAGCAGTACTTC.

This clonotype turned up a few times. This rearrangement joins TRBV20-1 to TRBJ2-7; 8 positions agree with TRBD1. This CDR3 has 13 amino acids. Germline V CDR1 and CDR2: DFQATT, SNEGSKA (reference sequence). Unmatched junction bases numbered 8, after V lost 6 bases and J lost 4 bases. The CDR3 loop is CSAWTGTIYEQYF. For the CDR3, the DNA is TGCAGTGCCTGGACAGGGACCATTTACGAGCAGTACTTC.

This clonotype was seen only once. The CDR3 spells CSATGHRGSYEQYF. The CDR3 bases are TGCAGTGCTACCGGACACCGGGGCTCCTACGAGCAGTACTTC. This chain joins TRBV20-1 and TRBJ2-7; either TRBD1 or TRBD2 may supply D (5 bases each). Trimming pared 4 bases from V and 0 bases from J, leaving 13 bases between. Germline-derived CDR1 and CDR2 are DFQATT and SNEGSKA (reference sequence). This CDR3 contains 14 residues.

The rearrangement links TRBV7-2 to TRBJ1-4; tentative D call: TRBD1 (5 bases). From germline, CDR1 is SGHTA and CDR2 FQGNSA. V lost 5 bases and J 7 bases, leaving 11 bases between the germline ends. CDR3 size: 13 residues. CDR3 sequence: CASSRTGFEKLFF. The CDR3, as DNA: TGTGCCAGCAGCCGTACAGGTTTTGAAAAACTGTTTTTT. The full variable domain, rest sourced from reference TRBV7-2 and TRBJ1-4, is GAGVSQSPSNKVTEKGKDVELRCDPISGHTALYWYRQSLGQGLEFLIYFQGNSAPDKSGLPSDRFSAERTGGSVSTLTIQRTQQEDSAVYLCASSRTGFEKLFFGSGTQLSVL.

The chain is built from TRBV7-2 and TRBJ2-7; D possibly corresponds to TRBD2 (5 bases). Trimming removed 7 bases from V and 3 bases from J, with 7 bases in between. The CDR3 spans 11 residues. The germline V gene has CDR1 SGHTA and CDR2 FQGNSA. The CDR3 reads CASTEGYEQYF. The CDR3 DNA reads TGTGCCAGCACCGAGGGCTACGAGCAGTACTTC.

CDR3 loop: CSVVMGRGGYGYTF. For the CDR3, the DNA is TGCAGCGTTGTGATGGGCAGGGGCGGCTATGGCTACACCTTC. The chain joins TRBV29-1 to TRBJ1-2, with D possibly matching TRBD1 (6 bases). CDR1 is SQVTM, CDR2 ANQGSEA, per germline. V gave up 4 bases and J gave up 4 bases, with 16 bases separating them. The CDR3 extends over 14 amino acids.

The chain has TRBV7-9 and TRBJ2-7; 12 nucleotides agree with TRBD1. Trimming removed 4 bases from V and 5 bases from J; junction bases left unmatched: 6. The length of the CDR3 is 15 residues. Looked up from germline, CDR1 is SEHNR and CDR2 is FQNEAQ (reference sequence). The CDR3 sequence: CASSSGTGGWNEQYF. CDR3 DNA: TGTGCCAGCAGCTCGGGGACAGGGGGCTGGAACGAGCAGTACTTC.

This clonotype was seen only once. The chain uses TRBV24-1 and TRBJ2-7; TRBD1 is a possible D gene (5 bases). This CDR3 is built from 14 residues. The V end lost 9 bases, the J end lost 0 bases, and 14 bases lay between the germline ends. The germline V gene encodes CDR1 KGHDR and CDR2 SFDVKD. CDR3 nucleotides: TGTGCCACCGTAGGGGCTGACAGCTCCTACGAGCAGTACTTC. Protein: CATVGADSSYEQYF.

The chain links TRBV7-6 to TRBJ2-7, with D unclear. V lost 5 bases and J 3 bases, leaving 8 bases between the germline ends. The germline V gene has CDR1 SGHVS and CDR2 FNYEAQ. CDR3 length equals 12 residues. CDR3 amino acids: CASSPLGYEQYF. The CDR3 DNA sequence: TGTGCCAGCAGCCCCCTGGGCTACGAGCAGTACTTC.

The J gene is TRBJ1-1, the V gene TRBV15, with D possibly TRBD1 on 5 matching bases. V was shortened by 0 bases and J by 1 base, with 9 bases between the two germline ends. CDR3 length: 15 amino acids. Germline V lookup: CDR1 LNHNV, CDR2 YYDKDF (reference sequence). CDR3 coding DNA: TGTGCCACCAGCAGAGATCGGACACCGAACACTGAAGCTTTCTTT. Encoded protein: CATSRDRTPNTEAFF.